This entry describes one TCR beta chain. Its antigen is not yet known. The record has no base qualities; no much larger clone is one base away. Trimming costs V 4 bases and J 0 bases, and their ends lie 28 bases apart. There are 21 amino acids in the CDR3, from cysteine to phenylalanine inclusive. Only CDR3 DNA remains: 63 bases, in frame from the first base. The germline V gene encodes CDR1 MDHEN and CDR2 SYDVKM. Library method: the immunoSEQ multiplex PCR assay. For most patients, genomic DNA was isolated with the Qiagen DNeasy Blood and Tissue Kit and shipped frozen to Adaptive Biotechnologies for TCR sequencing. High-throughput TCR-beta CDR3 sequencing of genomic DNA from most patients was performed by Adaptive Biotechnologies. In the original analysis: TCR sequencing data for around 19 patients were retrieved from Adaptive's ImmunoSEQ software; a few other patients were processed with MiXCR and VDJtools. To correct CD4 versus CD8 sorting errors, any sequence found in both subsets at a frequency ratio below 5:1 was removed. CDR3 nucleotide sequences shared between donor and recipient were removed because their origin could not be assigned. To be classed as alloreactive, a clone needed at least 2-fold expansion over unstimulated cells and a minimum CFSE-low frequency of 0.002% (template counts) or 0.001% (read counts). Clones detected in sequenced pre-transplant spleen, lymph node, or MLR CFSE-low populations of the donor or recipient were defined as mappable. Cumulative frequency of alloreactive clones was calculated as a percentage of all sequences weighted by copy number. The table was pulled from immuneACCESS by TCRdb, which kept in-frame rearrangements only. Such tables lose some clones; where checked, under half of the loss comes from unresolved V genes, and the rest has no known cause. The DNA was the basis for D and trimming; V, J and clone size are from that table. The sample profile shows some 120,000 clones; over 85% of them were found once. The top ten constitute under 0.3% of the sample.

The data were obtained in a study of graft-versus-host responses after intestinal transplantation listed by TCRdb under 2021. Regarding the research as a whole: Recipients received multivisceral, liver-intestinal, or isolated intestinal transplants. Anti-thymocyte globulin induction was given to all recipients, followed by maintenance tacrolimus and steroids for approximately 3 years. After intestinal transplantation, graft-versus-host and host-versus-graft alloreactive T cell clones in the graft, circulation and bone marrow were tracked using bulk TCR-beta CDR3 sequencing. To identify alloreactive clones, pre-transplant mixed lymphocyte reaction products were sequenced and compared with unstimulated pre-transplant donor and recipient T cells. A cohort of about 25 intestinal transplant recipients, including one retransplant, was enrolled, and 3 patients lacking pretransplant specimens were excluded. A peak of at least 4% donor T cells among recipient peripheral blood mononuclear cells was the definition used for donor T cell macrochimerism. Samples from a few later patients were sequenced in-house on an Illumina MiSeq with MiXCR processing rather than by the commercial service. Here is what the overall study found, with its caveats: The relatively low number and heterogeneity of intestinal transplant patients limited the conclusions. GvH clones were detected in recipient bone marrow, and some of these GvH clones were observed earlier in ileal mucosa or blood, consistent with an intestinal mucosal origin. Peak levels of circulating GvH clones were associated with declines in HvG clones early after transplant. High GvH to HvG T cell clonal ratios were observed in the allografts of patients with donor T cell macrochimerism.

The time point tag for this specimen amounts to: cells obtained before transplantation from donor or recipient. CD3+CD4+ and CD3+CD8+ populations were FACS-sorted from unstimulated pre-transplant donor and recipient cells taken from spleen or lymph nodes. The TCR sequence derives from a human donor who was the organ donor for an intestinal transplant. Rearrangement joined TRBV28 to TRBJ2-1, and perhaps TRBD1 as D gene, on 5 matching bases. Here the sequenced sample was unstimulated CD4+ T cells sorted from spleen or lymph node cells, taken before transplant. For the CDR3, the sequence is CASSSTHGQIPFLTSYNEQFF. The nucleotides are TGTGCCAGCAGTTCTACGCATGGACAAATACCCTTTTTGACCTCCTACAATGAGCAGTTCTTC.